This note documents a single TCR beta chain sequence. Its target is not known. The data originate from a study of post-analysis software for immune sequencing data. About the study: Relapsing-remitting, secondary progressive and progressive-relapsing forms made up the multiple sclerosis disease courses. Overall study results and limits: Higher frequency in patients than in controls was seen for about five TRBV segments, with TRBV5-6, TRBV5-1 and TRBV20-1 among them. Multiple sclerosis patients showed significantly lower normalized Chao1 diversity than controls did. F measure grouped same-batch samples tightly together.

Germline CDR1 reads MNHEY; CDR2 reads SVGEGT. This CDR3 is built from 16 residues. J lost 6 bases, V lost 6 bases, and 11 bases had no gene match. Unique molecular identifiers tagged the TCR beta cDNA libraries. T cells numbering 1 to 10 million yielded cDNA molecules that totaled about 500,000. TCRdb re-analysed the PCR reads in MiXCR, keeping a single row per CDR3 protein. The sample carries roughly 800,000 distinct CDR3 sequences, about 43% recorded once. This sequence joins TRBV6-2 or TRBV6-3 and TRBJ2-1, with 10 bases lining up with TRBD2. Material: blood. The source is a girl aged 5 to 17 with multiple sclerosis. CDR3 amino acids: CASSYIAGGLSNEQFF. CDR3 coding DNA: TGTGCCAGCAGCTACATAGCGGGAGGTTTGAGCAATGAGCAGTTCTTC.